These 31 T cell receptor beta chains originate from one sample sequenced in a study of blood T cells in healthy people across ages. It was with a sample-barcoded 5' primer and a J-beta primer mix that a second PCR of about 6 to 12 cycles was run. Each CDR3 protein gets one entry after TCRdb re-called the 5' RACE reads with MiXCR. The table shows 600,000 to 650,000 distinct CDR3 sequences, with 58% occurring only once. Material: blood. All receptors come from a man aged 55-75 years in good health.

The chain is built from TRBV11-3 and TRBJ2-6; 8 bases align to TRBD1. The CDR3 length is 17 residues. Germline assignment: CDR1 SGHNT and CDR2 YENEEA. Unmatched junction bases numbered 3, after V lost 1 base and J lost 1 base. The CDR3 bases are TGTGCCAGCAGCTTAGGACAGGGGACTTCTGGGGCCAACGTCCTGACTTTC. Amino acids: CASSLGQGTSGANVLTF.

For the CDR3, the DNA is TGTGCCAGCAGCTCCGGGGGGGCCCGCCACCAGTACTTC. Protein: CASSSGGARHQYF. This chain links TRBV7-2 with TRBJ2-7; 8 bases map to TRBD2. Per germline, CDR1 SGHTA and CDR2 FQGNSA. V trimming: 4 bases; J trimming: 10 bases; junction bases outside the gene matches: 9. The CDR3 runs to 13 residues.

This clonotype was counted a few times. The rearrangement links TRBV5-1 to TRBJ1-1, with no clear D. The germline V gene encodes CDR1 SGHRS and CDR2 YFSETQ. The V gene lost 0 bases and the J gene lost 0 bases, with 12 bases spanning the gap. This CDR3 region has 16 residues. The CDR3 loop is CASSLARPGMNTEAFF. The CDR3 coding sequence is TGCGCCAGCAGCTTGGCCCGGCCGGGTATGAACACTGAAGCTTTCTTT.

The V gene is TRBV13, the J gene TRBJ2-7; 14 bases match TRBD2. Losses at the gene ends were 5 bases for V and 5 bases for J; bases not matched to a gene: 2. This CDR3 region has 14 residues. Per germline, CDR1 PRHDT and CDR2 FYEKMQ (reference sequence). The CDR3 bases are TGTGCCAGCAGCGGGACTAGCGGGGGCGACGAGCAGTACTTC. Protein sequence: CASSGTSGGDEQYF.

The rearrangement uses TRBV5-4 and TRBJ2-5; D is unclear. Trimming stripped 4 bases from V and 1 base from J, with 8 bases between. The germline gives CDR1 SGHNT, CDR2 YYREEE (reference sequence). The CDR3 totals 13 residues. CDR3 loop: CASSRNLQETQYF. The CDR3 DNA is TGTGCCAGCAGCCGAAACCTCCAAGAGACCCAGTACTTC.

The V gene is TRBV6-6, the J gene TRBJ1-2; no clear D gene. Germline V gene sequence: CDR1 MNHNY, CDR2 SVGAGI (reference sequence). Between the trimmed V and J ends, which lost 7 bases and 4 bases, there was a span of 13 bases. The CDR3 contains 13 residues. Here the CDR3 reads CASTGPEGYGYTF. The CDR3 DNA sequence: TGTGCCAGCACCGGTCCGGAGGGCTATGGCTACACCTTC.

The CDR3, as DNA: TGTGCCAGCAGTCTCTCTAGCGGGGGATCAGATACGCAGTATTTT. Translated, it gives CASSLSSGGSDTQYF. This sequence joins TRBV2 and TRBJ2-3; 10 bases agree with TRBD2. J gave up 4 bases and V 5 bases, and 6 bases lay outside the gene matches. The CDR3 consists of 15 residues. Germline CDR1 reads SNHLY; CDR2 reads FYNNEI.

This clonotype showed up just a few times. V is TRBV5-1 and J is TRBJ2-5; 9 bases line up with TRBD2. The CDR3 has 16 residues. The V and J ends lost 1 base and 0 bases, in that order; junction bases with no gene match: 4. CDR1 SGHRS and CDR2 YFSETQ come from the germline V gene. CDR3: CASSLFPSGDQETQYF. The CDR3 DNA sequence: TGCGCCAGCAGCTTGTTCCCTAGCGGGGACCAAGAGACCCAGTACTTC.

This clonotype was detected only a few times. The chain links TRBV28 to TRBJ1-5; no clear D. Germline CDR1 is MDHEN and CDR2 is SYDVKM. This CDR3 comprises 12 residues. The V and J ends lost 10 bases and 5 bases respectively, with 12 bases between them. The CDR3 DNA reads TGTGCCATCCAAAAGAACTATCAGCCCCAGCATTTT. Protein: CAIQKNYQPQHF.

The CDR3 DNA is TGCAGTGCTAGAGATCGTACTAGCGGGGGAGAGACCCAGTACTTC. This sequence encodes CSARDRTSGGETQYF. The gene calls are TRBV20-1 and TRBJ2-5, with 11 bases that match TRBD2. Germline V CDR1 and CDR2: DFQATT, SNEGSKA (reference sequence). CDR3 length: 15 residues. J gave up 4 bases and V 0 bases, and 4 bases lay outside the gene matches.

J is TRBJ2-1 and V is TRBV5-4; tentative D call: TRBD1 (5 bases). Trimming shortened V by 1 base and J by 8 bases, and 16 bases separated the two germline ends. Germline V CDR1 and CDR2: SGHNT, YYREEE (reference sequence). This CDR3 contains 15 residues. In DNA, the CDR3 is TGTGCCAGCAGCTTGTCCGCGGCAGGGTACGATGAGCAGTTCTTC. This gives the protein CASSLSAAGYDEQFF.

The rearrangement joins TRBV20-1 to TRBJ2-3; D is undetermined. In germline, CDR1 is DFQATT, CDR2 SNEGSKA (reference sequence). The CDR3 is 16 residues long. Trimming took off 0 bases at V and 4 bases at J, with 17 bases between the two ends. The CDR3 sequence: CSARDQRGGNPDTQYF. The CDR3 DNA follows: TGCAGTGCTAGAGATCAAAGAGGCGGAAACCCAGATACGCAGTATTTT.

The chain recombines TRBV28 with TRBJ2-7, with D hard to call. The V gene lost 5 bases and the J gene lost 3 bases, with 11 bases spanning the gap. CDR1 and CDR2 from the germline V gene are MDHEN and SYDVKM. This CDR3 is built from 13 residues. This chain's CDR3 is CASSPTTNYEQYF. In DNA form, the CDR3 reads TGTGCCAGCAGTCCCACTACAAACTACGAGCAGTACTTC.

This chain connects TRBV9 to TRBJ2-3; D may be TRBD2 (7 bases). V was pared by 2 bases and J by 3 bases, with 13 bases between. Germline CDR1 and CDR2: SGDLS and YYNGEE. This CDR3 has 15 amino acids. Written as DNA, the CDR3 is TGTGCCAGCAGCGTGGTCGGGGGGCCTACAGATACGCAGTATTTT. Amino acid sequence: CASSVVGGPTDTQYF.

This clonotype occurred many times. This rearrangement joins TRBV7-9 to TRBJ2-1; the match to TRBD1 covers 8 bases. Germline V gene lookup returns CDR1 SEHNR and CDR2 FQNEAQ (reference sequence). The CDR3 is 17 amino acids. The V segment lost 5 bases and the J segment 4 bases; nucleotides outside the gene matches: 13. CDR3 nucleotides: TGTGCCAGCAGCGACACAGGGGGAAAAGGTCTTTACAATGAGCAGTTCTTC. It yields the protein CASSDTGGKGLYNEQFF. The full variable domain, rest sourced from reference TRBV7-9 and TRBJ2-1, is DTGVSQNPRHKITKRGQNVTFRCDPISEHNRLYWYRQTLGQGPEFLTYFQNEAQLEKSRLLSDRFSAERPKGSFSTLEIQRTEQGDSAMYLCASSDTGGKGLYNEQFFGPGTRLTVL.

This clonotype was seen only once. This chain links TRBV29-1 with TRBJ2-7, with D possibly matching TRBD1 (5 bases). Trimming cost V 6 bases and J 2 bases, with 14 bases left between them. The CDR3 extends over 13 amino acids. Per the germline V gene, CDR1 is SQVTM and CDR2 is ANQGSEA. In DNA, the CDR3 is TGCAGCGTGTCCCAGACAGAAGCCTACGAGCAGTACTTC. This codes for CSVSQTEAYEQYF.

In regard to this clonotype: The junction does not match germline at one end; this may be a read error. The chain has TRBV12-3 or TRBV12-4 and TRBJ2-1; 11 bases line up with TRBD2. The CDR3 consists of 15 residues. In DNA, the CDR3 is TGTGCCAGCAGTTTGGGACTAGCGGACTACAATGGGCAGTTCTTC. Its translation is CASSLGLADYNGQFF.

V gene TRBV20-1 combines with J gene TRBJ1-6; D perhaps matches TRBD1 (5 bases). V was trimmed by 3 bases and J by 5 bases, leaving 11 bases between them. Germline assignment: CDR1 DFQATT and CDR2 SNEGSKA (reference sequence). This CDR3 comprises 14 residues. The DNA for the CDR3 is TGCAGTGCTAGGGCGGGGGACCATAATTCACCCCTCCACTTT. Residues: CSARAGDHNSPLHF.

The J gene is TRBJ2-5, the V gene TRBV5-1; 7 bases are a match to TRBD1. V shed 7 bases, J shed 3 bases, and the junction held 0 bases outside the gene matches. The CDR3 covers 11 residues. The germline V gene encodes CDR1 SGHRS and CDR2 YFSETQ. The CDR3 protein is CASGQEETQYF. The CDR3 bases are TGCGCCAGCGGACAGGAAGAGACCCAGTACTTC.

This clonotype was observed a single time. The chain uses TRBV12-3 or TRBV12-4 and TRBJ2-3; the match to TRBD1 covers 9 bases. The CDR3 spans 15 residues. V lost 8 bases and J lost 3; bases outside the gene matches: 9. Here the CDR3 reads CASGPGQGSTDTQYF. For the CDR3, the DNA is TGTGCCAGCGGCCCCGGACAGGGGAGTACAGATACGCAGTATTTT.

The chain carries TRBV12-3 or TRBV12-4 and TRBJ2-5; D possibly corresponds to TRBD2 (6 bases). This CDR3 has 15 amino acids. With 0 bases removed from V and 3 bases from J, the gap between germline ends came to 11 bases. The CDR3 is CASSLAGLREETQYF. The DNA of the CDR3 is TGTGCCAGCAGTTTAGCTGGACTACGGGAAGAGACCCAGTACTTC.

This clonotype was counted a few times. CDR3: CASSLTGGTYEQYF. The CDR3 bases are TGTGCCAGCAGCTTGACAGGGGGGACCTACGAGCAGTACTTC. V is TRBV5-5 and J is TRBJ2-5, with 8 bases fitting TRBD1. Gene TRBJ2-7 matches the end of the DNA better, so the J call may be wrong. CDR3 length: 14 residues. The germline V gene has CDR1 SGHKS and CDR2 YYEKEE (reference sequence).

The rearrangement uses TRBV9 and TRBJ2-1, with TRBD2 identical over 10 bases. CDR3 length: 16 amino acids. V was pared by 4 bases and J by 6 bases, with 10 bases of the junction left unmatched. CDR1 and CDR2 from the germline V gene are SGDLS and YYNGEE. DNA of the CDR3: TGTGCCAGCAGCCCCCCTCTGGCTAGCGGGAGCAATGAGCAGTTCTTC. Translated, it gives CASSPPLASGSNEQFF.

V usage is TRBV5-1 and J usage is TRBJ2-2, with 8 nucleotides matching TRBD1. The CDR3 runs 14 residues. V was clipped by 10 bases and J by 3 bases; unmatched bases: 8. Germline CDR1 and CDR2: SGHRS and YFSETQ. CDR3 bases: TGCGCCGGCCGACAGGGGACCGACACCGGGGAGCTGTTTTTT. Its protein is CAGRQGTDTGELFF. The full variable domain, completed using reference TRBV5-1 and TRBJ2-2, is KAGVTQTPRYLIKTRGQQVTLSCSPISGHRSVSWYQQTPGQGLQFLFEYFSETQRNKGNFPGRFSGRQFSNSRSEMNVSTLELGDSALYLCAGRQGTDTGELFFGEGSRLTVL.

V and J are TRBV10-3 and TRBJ1-2; D remains ambiguous. This CDR3 contains 12 residues. Looked up from germline, CDR1 is ENHRY and CDR2 is SYGVKD. Trimming pared 3 bases from V and 5 bases from J, leaving 7 bases between. The CDR3 here is CAISDLQYGYTF. For the CDR3, the DNA is TGTGCCATCAGTGATTTGCAGTATGGCTACACCTTC.

The chain combines TRBV18 with TRBJ1-2; the D is unclear. The V gene's germline CDR1 is KGHSH and CDR2 LQKENI. Deletions cut 3 bases from V and 6 bases from J, with 14 bases between. The CDR3 has 14 amino acids. The CDR3 protein is CASSPGRNLDGYTF. The CDR3 DNA sequence: TGTGCCAGCTCACCTGGACGGAATCTGGATGGCTACACCTTC.

With regard to this clonotype: One junction end does not reproduce the germline sequence, and a read error may be involved. The chain carries TRBV15 and TRBJ2-1; 8 positions match TRBD2. Germline loops: CDR1 LNHNV, CDR2 YYDKDF (reference sequence). This CDR3 region has 17 residues. CDR3 nucleotides: TGTACCACCAGCAGAGAGATCTGGACGGGGGGGAACAATGAGCAGTTCTTC. Its translation: CTTSREIWTGGNNEQFF.

The chain has TRBV20-1 and TRBJ2-3; TRBD2 agrees at 11 bases. The CDR3 length is 18 residues. CDR1 DFQATT and CDR2 SNEGSKA come from the germline V gene (reference sequence). V lost 6 bases to trimming and J lost 1 base; unmatched junction nucleotides: 15. The CDR3 sequence: CSAPGGSGGAGGTDTQYF. CDR3 DNA: TGCAGTGCCCCCGGGGGTAGCGGGGGGGCAGGTGGCACAGATACGCAGTATTTT.

This chain connects TRBV13 to TRBJ2-5; 8 nucleotides agree with TRBD1. Trimming took 5 bases from V and 4 from J; bases not matched to a gene: 12. The CDR3 runs to 16 residues. From germline, CDR1 is PRHDT and CDR2 FYEKMQ (reference sequence). The CDR3 sequence: CASSTLQGEMGETQYF. Here the CDR3 DNA reads TGTGCCAGCAGCACTTTACAGGGGGAGATGGGAGAGACCCAGTACTTC.

This clonotype was seen many times. J is TRBJ2-7 and V is TRBV3-1; D gene ambiguous. The CDR3 consists of 15 residues. Germline loops: CDR1 LGHDT, CDR2 YNNKEL (reference sequence). V was trimmed by 2 bases and J by 0 bases, leaving 11 bases between them. The CDR3 nucleotides are TGTGCCAGCAGCCAATTCGTGGGTAGCTCCTACGAGCAGTACTTC. Protein: CASSQFVGSSYEQYF.

V gene TRBV7-2 combines with J gene TRBJ2-5; 9 positions agree with TRBD2. Losses at the gene ends were 5 bases for V and 1 base for J; bases not matched to a gene: 5. The CDR3 runs 15 residues. Germline-derived CDR1 and CDR2 are SGHTA and FQGNSA. Here the CDR3 DNA reads TGTACCAGCAGCCCCCAGCGGGGGGTCCAAGAGACCCAGTACTTC. Encoded protein: CTSSPQRGVQETQYF. Filled out from reference TRBV7-2 and TRBJ2-5, the complete variable domain reads GAGVSQSPSNKVTEKGKDVELRCDPISGHTALYWYRQSLGQGLEFLIYFQGNSAPDKSGLPSDRFSAERTGGSVSTLTIQRTQQEDSAVYLCTSSPQRGVQETQYFGPGTRLLVL.